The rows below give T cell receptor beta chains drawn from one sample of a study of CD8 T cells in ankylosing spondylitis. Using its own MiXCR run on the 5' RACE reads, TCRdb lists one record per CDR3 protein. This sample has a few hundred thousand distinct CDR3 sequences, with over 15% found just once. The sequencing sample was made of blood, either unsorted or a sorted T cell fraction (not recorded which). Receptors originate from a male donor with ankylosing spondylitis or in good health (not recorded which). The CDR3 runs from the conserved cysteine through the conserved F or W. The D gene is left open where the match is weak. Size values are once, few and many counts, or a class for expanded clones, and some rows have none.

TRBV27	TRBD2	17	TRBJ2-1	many	CASSITASGTMLNEQFF	TGTGCCAGCAGTATCACAGCCAGCGGGACTATGTTAAATGAGCAGTTCTTC
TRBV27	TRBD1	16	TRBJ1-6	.	CASTLAGGAWNSPLHF	TGTGCCAGCACCCTCGCAGGGGGCGCCTGGAATTCACCCCTCCACTTT
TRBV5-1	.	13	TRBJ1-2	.	CASSLYRARGYTF	TGCGCCAGCAGCTTGTACAGGGCAAGGGGCTACACCTTC
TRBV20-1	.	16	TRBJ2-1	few	CSARGRGTPPYNEQFF	TGCAGTGCTAGAGGTCGGGGGACGCCTCCCTACAATGAGCAGTTCTTC
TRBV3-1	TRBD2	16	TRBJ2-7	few	CASSPRGGEAAYEQYF	TGTGCCAGCAGTCCCCGTGGGGGGGAGGCCGCCTACGAGCAGTACTTC
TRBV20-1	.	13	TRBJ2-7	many	CSARAGPPYEQYF	TGCAGTGCTAGAGCGGGACCCCCCTACGAGCAGTACTTC
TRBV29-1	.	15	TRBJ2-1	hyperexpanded	CSVEIWDSSYNEQFF	TGCAGCGTTGAAATTTGGGATAGCTCCTACAATGAGCAGTTCTTC
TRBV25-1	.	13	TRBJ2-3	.	CASSAPDTDTQYF	TGTGCCAGCAGTGCACCGGACACAGATACGCAGTATTTT
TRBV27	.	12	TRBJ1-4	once	CASGDLVQKLFF	TGTGCCAGCGGAGACTTAGTTCAAAAACTGTTTTTT
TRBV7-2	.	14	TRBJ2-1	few	CASSPLASLNEQFF	TGTGCCAGCAGCCCCCTGGCTAGTCTGAATGAGCAGTTCTTC
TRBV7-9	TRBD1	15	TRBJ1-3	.	CAGERGQEDGNTIYF	TGTGCCGGCGAACGCGGACAGGAAGATGGAAACACCATATATTTT
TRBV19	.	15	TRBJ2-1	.	CASSMLGGGYNEQFF	TGTGCCAGTAGTATGTTGGGAGGGGGTTACAATGAGCAGTTCTTC
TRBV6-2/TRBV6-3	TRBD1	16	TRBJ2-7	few	CASSYPTGTGSYEQYF	TGTGCCAGCAGTTACCCGACCGGGACAGGGAGCTACGAGCAGTACTTC
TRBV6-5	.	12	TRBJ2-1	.	CASSYVAGEQFF	TGTGCCAGCAGTTACGTCGCTGGGGAGCAGTTCTTC
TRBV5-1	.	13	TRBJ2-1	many	CASGDRRDNEQFF	TGCGCCAGCGGAGACAGGAGAGACAATGAGCAGTTCTTC
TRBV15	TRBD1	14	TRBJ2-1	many	CATSEGATYNEQFF	TGTGCCACCAGCGAGGGGGCGACCTACAATGAGCAGTTCTTC
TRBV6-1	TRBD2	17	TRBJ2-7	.	CASSQGLAGREFHEQYF	TGTGCCAGCAGTCAAGGACTAGCGGGACGTGAATTCCACGAGCAGTACTTC
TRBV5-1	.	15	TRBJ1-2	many	CASSPDTGNNYGYTF	TGCGCCAGCAGCCCGGATACAGGGAATAACTATGGCTACACCTTC
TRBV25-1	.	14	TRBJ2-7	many	CASSGQTSSYEQYF	TGTGCCAGCAGTGGCCAAACGAGCTCCTACGAGCAGTACTTC
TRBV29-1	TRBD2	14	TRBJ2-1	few	CSVFSGSGHNEQFF	TGCAGCGTTTTTAGCGGGAGCGGCCACAATGAGCAGTTCTTC
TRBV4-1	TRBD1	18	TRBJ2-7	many	CASSWGQDPEKGIYEQYF	TGCGCCAGCAGCTGGGGACAGGACCCTGAGAAGGGAATATACGAGCAGTACTTC
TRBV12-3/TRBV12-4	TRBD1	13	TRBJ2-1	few	CASRPDRPNEQFF	TGTGCCAGCAGACCGGACAGGCCCAATGAGCAGTTCTTC
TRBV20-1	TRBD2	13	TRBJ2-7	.	CSAVQAGGYEQYF	TGCAGTGCTGTACAGGCGGGAGGATACGAGCAGTACTTC
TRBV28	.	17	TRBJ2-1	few	CASSLDPGVGSYNEQFF	TGTGCCAGCAGTTTAGACCCAGGGGTCGGGTCCTACAATGAGCAGTTCTTC
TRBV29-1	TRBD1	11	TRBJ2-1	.	CSVGTGNEQFF	TGCAGCGTAGGGACAGGCAATGAGCAGTTCTTC
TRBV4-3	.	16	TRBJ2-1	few	CASSQDRGEPYNEQFF	TGCGCCAGCAGCCAAGATCGAGGGGAGCCCTACAATGAGCAGTTCTTC
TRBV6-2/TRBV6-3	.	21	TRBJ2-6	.	CASSYPGQSRSQSPGANVLTF	TGTGCCAGCAGTTACCCCGGGCAGTCCAGGAGCCAATCCCCTGGGGCCAACGTCCTGACTTTC
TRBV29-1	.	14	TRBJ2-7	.	CSVEGLRGTYEQHF	TGCAGCGTCGAAGGATTGCGGGGTACCTACGAGCAGCACTTC
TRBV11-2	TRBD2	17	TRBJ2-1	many	CASSFHSGGSSYNEQFF	TGTGCCAGCAGCTTCCATTCTGGCGGGAGCTCCTACAATGAGCAGTTCTTC
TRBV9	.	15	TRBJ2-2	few	CASSVRTLNTGELFF	TGTGCCAGCAGCGTAAGGACACTGAACACCGGGGAGCTGTTTTTT
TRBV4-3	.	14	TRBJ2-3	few	CASSPTSHTDTQYF	TGCGCCAGCAGCCCGACTAGTCACACAGATACGCAGTATTTT
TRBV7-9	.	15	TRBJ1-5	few	CASSLVSSSPQPQHF	TGTGCCAGCAGCTTAGTTAGCAGCAGCCCTCAGCCCCAGCATTTT
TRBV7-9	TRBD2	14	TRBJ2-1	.	CASKGLAGMNEQFF	TGTGCCAGCAAAGGACTAGCGGGAATGAATGAGCAGTTCTTC
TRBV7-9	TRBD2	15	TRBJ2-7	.	CASSPLAGEAYEQYF	TGTGCCAGCAGCCCTCTAGCGGGAGAGGCGTACGAGCAGTACTTC
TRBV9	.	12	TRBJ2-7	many	CASSSNSYEQYF	TGTGCCAGCAGCTCTAACTCCTACGAGCAGTACTTC
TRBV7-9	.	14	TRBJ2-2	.	CASSVRDLTGELFF	TGTGCCAGCAGCGTGCGGGACCTCACCGGGGAGCTGTTTTTT
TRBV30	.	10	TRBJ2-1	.	CASSRGGWFF	TGTGCCAGTAGCCGGGGAGGCTGGTTCTTC
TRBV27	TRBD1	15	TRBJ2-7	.	CASSSRTGWPYEQYF	TGTGCCAGCAGTTCCAGGACAGGGTGGCCCTACGAGCAGTACTTC
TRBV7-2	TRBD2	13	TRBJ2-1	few	CASSLGLAFEQFF	TGTGCCAGCAGCTTAGGACTAGCCTTCGAGCAGTTCTTC
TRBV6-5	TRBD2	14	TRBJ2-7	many	CASSYGAGGYEQYF	TGTGCCAGCAGTTACGGAGCGGGAGGCTACGAGCAGTACTTC
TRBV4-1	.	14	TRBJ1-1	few	CASSLHSGAAEAFF	TGCGCCAGCAGCCTCCATTCGGGTGCCGCTGAAGCTTTCTTT
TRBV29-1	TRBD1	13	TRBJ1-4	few	CSAKTGTGEKLFF	TGCAGCGCGAAGACAGGGACAGGAGAAAAACTGTTTTTT
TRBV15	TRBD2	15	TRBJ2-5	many	CATSDGTSGKETQYF	TGTGCCACCAGCGACGGGACTAGCGGGAAAGAGACCCAGTACTTC
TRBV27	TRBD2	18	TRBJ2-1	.	CASSLSPQLAGFYNEQFF	TGTGCCAGCAGTTTAAGCCCCCAACTAGCGGGGTTCTACAATGAGCAGTTCTTC
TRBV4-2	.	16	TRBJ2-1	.	CASSQGPREYHNEQFF	TGTGCCAGCAGCCAAGGTCCCCGGGAGTATCACAATGAGCAGTTCTTC
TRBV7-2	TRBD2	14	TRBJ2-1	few	CASRLATSYNEQFF	TGTGCCAGCAGACTAGCGACCTCCTACAATGAGCAGTTCTTC
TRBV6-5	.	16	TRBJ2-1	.	CASTYLSGETDNEQFF	TGTGCCAGCACTTACTTGTCGGGAGAAACCGACAATGAGCAGTTCTTC
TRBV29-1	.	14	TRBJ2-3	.	CSVEVWDSGNTQYF	TGCAGCGTTGAAGTGTGGGACAGCGGGAATACGCAGTATTTT